These 25 T cell receptor beta chains were all obtained from the same sample, sequenced in a study of blood T cell repertoires in COVID-19. This table comes from immunoSEQ multiplex PCR, and its TCRdb copy is limited to in-frame clones, with some not included. The data contain about 83,000 clones, approximately 88% of them seen just once; the ten biggest clones take up around 40%. Source material: peripheral blood. Source of these receptors: a human donor in a cohort sampled during active COVID-19.

This clone occurred many times. The CDR3 bases are TGTGCCAGCAGCAAATTTTTTAGTTTTGAGCAGTTCTTC. Its protein product is CASSKFFSFEQFF. V usage is TRBV21-1 and J usage is TRBJ2-1; the table names TRBD2, a call not compared with the DNA. TRBV21-1 counts as a pseudogene. The length of the CDR3 is 13 residues.

The rearrangement uses TRBV3-1 (or the pseudogene TRBV3-2) and TRBJ1-5, with 9 bases identical to TRBD1. V trimming: 4 bases; J trimming: 3 bases; junction bases outside the gene matches: 10. The CDR3 length is 17 residues. Germline CDR1 and CDR2: LGHDT and YNNKEL (reference sequence). CDR3 residues: CASSPIPGTGYNQPQHF. CDR3 DNA sequence: TGTGCCAGCAGCCCAATCCCAGGGACAGGGTACAATCAGCCCCAGCATTTT.

The J gene is TRBJ1-2, the V gene TRBV27, with D unresolved. The CDR3 loop spans 15 amino acids. CDR1 MNHEY and CDR2 SMNVEV come from the germline V gene (reference sequence). V was pared by 6 bases and J by 8 bases, with 22 bases between. The CDR3 loop reads CASSPGEGGVYGYTF. The CDR3 region has the DNA TGTGCCAGCAGCCCTGGGGAGGGTGGGGTGTACGGCTACACCTTC.

This chain joins TRBV27 and TRBJ1-1; a possible D gene is TRBD1 (6 bases). Trimming stripped 4 bases from V and 7 bases from J, with 16 bases between. Germline CDR1 MNHEY, CDR2 SMNVEV (reference sequence). This CDR3 contains 14 residues. The DNA for the CDR3 is TGTGCCAGCAGTTCTCAAACCACAGGGATTGAAGCTTTCTTT. Its translation: CASSSQTTGIEAFF.

The chain has TRBV11-3 and TRBJ2-2; no definite D call. The CDR3 is made up of 15 amino acids. Germline loops: CDR1 SGHNT, CDR2 YENEEA. The V end lost 4 bases, the J end lost 6 bases, and 15 bases lay between the germline ends. CDR3 coding DNA: TGTGCCAGCAGCTACCAAGGAACTAATCCCGGGGAGCTGTTTTTT. Its translation: CASSYQGTNPGELFF.

V is TRBV10-3 and J is TRBJ2-5; 10 nucleotides align to TRBD2. This CDR3 has 17 residues. Germline loops: CDR1 ENHRY, CDR2 SYGVKD. V was pared by 6 bases and J by 5 bases, with 15 bases of the junction left unmatched. The CDR3 spells CAISPGASGGTLETQYF. CDR3 sequence (DNA): TGTGCCATCAGCCCAGGGGCTAGCGGGGGTACCCTGGAGACCCAGTACTTC.

This chain joins TRBV12-3 or TRBV12-4 and TRBJ2-7; no firm D call. The V gene lost 4 bases and the J gene lost 3 bases, with 4 bases spanning the gap. The CDR3 has 11 residues. CDR3 amino acids: CASSSIYEQYF. The CDR3 DNA sequence: TGTGCCAGCAGTTCAATCTACGAGCAGTACTTC.

In its sample, this clone was seen a few times. The chain has TRBV5-5 and TRBJ1-2; 10 positions match TRBD1. Germline V lookup: CDR1 SGHKS, CDR2 YYEKEE (reference sequence). The length of the CDR3 is 16 residues. The V gene end was trimmed by 5 bases and the J gene end by 2 bases; junction bases not matched to a gene: 9. The CDR3: CASSYYPTGGNYGYTF. For the CDR3, the DNA is TGTGCCAGCAGTTATTACCCGACAGGGGGCAACTATGGCTACACCTTC.

The genes are TRBV5-1 and TRBJ1-1; the D gene is possibly TRBD1 (6 bases). Per the germline V gene, CDR1 is SGHRS and CDR2 is YFSETQ. V was clipped by 3 bases and J by 2 bases, with 17 bases between them. CDR3 length: 16 amino acids. The CDR3 sequence is CASSSQLSQGNTEAFF. The CDR3 DNA reads as TGCGCCAGCAGCTCCCAATTGTCACAGGGTAACACTGAAGCTTTCTTT. Full variable domain (missing parts from reference TRBV5-1 and TRBJ1-1): KAGVTQTPRYLIKTRGQQVTLSCSPISGHRSVSWYQQTPGQGLQFLFEYFSETQRNKGNFPGRFSGRQFSNSRSEMNVSTLELGDSALYLCASSSQLSQGNTEAFFGQGTRLTVV.

The V call is TRBV4-2, the J call TRBJ1-2; the D is unclear. The CDR3 covers 14 residues. The V and J ends lost 0 bases and 6 bases respectively, with 11 bases between them. Germline loops: CDR1 LGHNA, CDR2 YNFKEQ. CDR3: CASSQESGIDGYTF. The CDR3 DNA reads TGTGCCAGCAGCCAAGAGTCAGGTATCGATGGCTACACCTTC.

The chain has TRBV12-5 and TRBJ1-5; possible D gene TRBD1, 5 bases. Germline lookup yields CDR1 LGHNT and CDR2 FRNRAP. V lost 1 base, J lost 4 bases, and 11 bases lay in between. The CDR3 covers 15 residues. The CDR3 region has the DNA TGTGCTAGTGGTTTGGGACAGTCCAGTAATCAGCCCCAGCATTTT. It codes for CASGLGQSSNQPQHF.

This chain joins TRBV19 and TRBJ1-2, with D possibly being TRBD1 (5 bases). The CDR3 is made up of 13 amino acids. V lost 7 bases, J lost 4 bases, and 13 bases lay in between. Germline values: CDR1 LNHDA, CDR2 SQIVND (reference sequence). The CDR3 sequence: CASTETEPYGYTF. The CDR3 bases are TGTGCCAGTACGGAGACAGAGCCCTATGGCTACACCTTC.

The chain joins TRBV19 to TRBJ2-7, with TRBD2 identical over 14 bases. The junction had 1 base not matched to a gene; V was cut back by 1 base and J by 2 bases. Germline V gives CDR1 LNHDA, CDR2 SQIVND (reference sequence). This CDR3 is built from 16 residues. In DNA form, the CDR3 reads TGTGCCAGTAGTATAGGGGGACTAGCGGGGGCCTACGAGCAGTACTTC. Translated: CASSIGGLAGAYEQYF. The variable domain in full, completed from reference TRBV19 and TRBJ2-7, reads DGGITQSPKYLFRKEGQNVTLSCEQNLNHDAMYWYRQDPGQGLRLIYYSQIVNDFQKGDIAEGYSVSREKKESFPLTVTSAQKNPTAFYLCASSIGGLAGAYEQYFGPGTRLTVT.

The chain joins TRBV19 to TRBJ1-1, with TRBD1 as a possible D gene (6 bases). Deletions cut 8 bases from V and 4 bases from J, with 17 bases between. The CDR3 loop spans 14 amino acids. Germline V lookup: CDR1 LNHDA, CDR2 SQIVND (reference sequence). CDR3 residues: CASDTGFVSTEAFF. CDR3 nucleotide sequence: TGTGCCAGTGATACAGGGTTCGTAAGCACTGAAGCTTTCTTT.

The genes are TRBV27 and TRBJ2-7; D possibly corresponds to TRBD2 (6 bases). The CDR3 spans 14 residues. Germline CDR1 MNHEY, CDR2 SMNVEV (reference sequence). V lost 6 bases and J 2 bases, leaving 14 bases between the germline ends. The CDR3 bases are TGTGCCAGCAGGTTGGACGGGGGTCCCTACGAGCAGTACTTC. Translated: CASRLDGGPYEQYF.

The chain has TRBV5-1 and TRBJ1-1, with D possibly TRBD1 on 6 matching bases. This CDR3 spans 14 amino acids. Trimming cost V 0 bases and J 3 bases, with 9 bases left between them. The V gene's germline CDR1 is SGHRS and CDR2 YFSETQ. The CDR3 coding sequence is TGCGCCAGCAGCTTGGGCAGGGGTGACACTGAAGCTTTCTTT. Encoded protein: CASSLGRGDTEAFF.

The J gene is TRBJ2-5, the V gene TRBV12-3 or TRBV12-4, with 8 bases that match TRBD2. The CDR3 runs to 11 residues. With 7 bases clipped from V and 7 bases from J, the junction kept 2 bases outside the gene matches. In DNA form, the CDR3 reads TGTGCCAGCACCCGGGAGGGGACCCAGTACTTC. Its translation is CASTREGTQYF.

V and J are TRBV5-4 and TRBJ2-2; TRBD2 matches 8 bases. V lost 4 bases to trimming and J lost 4 bases; unmatched junction nucleotides: 6. The CDR3 is 15 amino acids. The germline V gene has CDR1 SGHNT and CDR2 YYREEE (reference sequence). The CDR3 reads CASSPTSGPTGELFF. DNA for the CDR3: TGTGCCAGCAGCCCTACTAGCGGACCCACCGGGGAGCTGTTTTTT.

The J gene is TRBJ2-5, the V gene TRBV9; 9 nucleotides line up with TRBD2. The length of the CDR3 is 15 residues. CDR1 and CDR2 (germline): SGDLS, YYNGEE. Unmatched junction bases numbered 3, after V lost 1 base and J lost 2 bases. The CDR3 sequence: CASSVSGGQQETQYF. The DNA for the CDR3 is TGTGCCAGCAGCGTAAGCGGGGGGCAGCAAGAGACCCAGTACTTC.

The chain carries TRBV18 and TRBJ2-4, with a tentative D call TRBD2 (6 bases). This CDR3 region has 15 residues. CDR1 and CDR2 from the germline V gene are KGHSH and LQKENI. V lost 3 bases and J lost 0, with 9 bases in between. The DNA of the CDR3 is TGTGCCAGCTCACCGCCGGGACTAGCCAAAAACATTCAGTACTTC. Its protein product is CASSPPGLAKNIQYF. The full variable domain, its missing parts supplied by reference TRBV18 and TRBJ2-4, is NAGVMQNPRHLVRRRGQEARLRCSPMKGHSHVYWYRQLPEEGLKFMVYLQKENIIDESGMPKERFSAEFPKEGPSILRIQQVVRGDSAAYFCASSPPGLAKNIQYFGAGTRLSVL.

V is TRBV5-8 and J is TRBJ2-1; 7 positions match TRBD2. In germline, CDR1 is SGHTS, CDR2 YDEGEE. There are 17 residues in the CDR3. V trimming: 0 bases; J trimming: 3 bases; junction bases outside the gene matches: 9. The CDR3 sequence: CASSLVILADYYNEQFF. As DNA, the CDR3 is TGTGCCAGCAGCTTGGTCATCCTAGCGGATTACTACAATGAGCAGTTCTTC.

This chain uses TRBV6-2 or TRBV6-3 with TRBJ2-3; D gene uncertain. The CDR3 sequence is 17 residues long. In germline, CDR1 is MNHEY, CDR2 SVGEGT. With 0 bases removed from V and 2 bases from J, the gap between germline ends came to 15 bases. This CDR3 is CASSYSRRSFYTDTQYF. The CDR3 DNA sequence: TGTGCCAGCAGTTACTCGAGGCGGTCCTTCTACACAGATACGCAGTATTTT.

The chain uses TRBV5-1 and TRBJ1-1; no clear D. Between the trimmed V and J ends, which lost 2 bases and 1 base, there was a span of 6 bases. Per the germline V gene, CDR1 is SGHRS and CDR2 is YFSETQ. The CDR3 consists of 13 residues. The CDR3 coding sequence is TGCGCCAGCAGCTTCGAGGGGAACACTGAAGCTTTCTTT. Protein sequence: CASSFEGNTEAFF.

The chain links TRBV3-1 (or the pseudogene TRBV3-2) to TRBJ2-1; D ambiguous. The CDR3 contains 13 residues. From germline, CDR1 is LGHDT and CDR2 YNNKEL (reference sequence). Between the trimmed V and J ends, which lost 5 bases and 5 bases, there was a span of 10 bases. The CDR3 region has the DNA TGTGCCAGCAGCTCGACTCGGGACAATGAGCAGTTCTTC. It translates to CASSSTRDNEQFF.

Here the CDR3 reads CASRLLQGFSYTF. In nucleotides, the CDR3 is TGTGCCAGTAGGCTGTTACAGGGGTTTAGCTACACCTTC. The chain recombines TRBV19 with TRBJ1-2, with 7 bases fitting TRBD1. The CDR3 loop spans 13 amino acids. V lost 6 bases and J lost 9; bases outside the gene matches: 10. CDR1 LNHDA and CDR2 SQIVND come from the germline V gene (reference sequence).